One sample yielded the 27 T cell receptor beta chains listed below, sequenced in a study of blood T cell repertoires in COVID-19. Sequencing used immunoSEQ multiplex PCR; TCRdb keeps in-frame clones, though not all of them. The sample holds 150,000 to 160,000 clones, approximately 80% seen once. The sample taken for sequencing was peripheral blood. The receptors here all came from an older woman with COVID-19, enrolled during active disease.

On this clone: A read error may account for a junction end that differs from germline. The chain joins TRBV6-5 to TRBJ2-3, with D uncertain. CDR3 length: 16 amino acids. The germline V gene has CDR1 MNHEY and CDR2 SVGAGI. This chain's CDR3 is CVSSYSISPSTDTQYF. The CDR3 DNA reads TGTGTCAGCAGTTACTCGATCAGTCCTAGCACAGATACGCAGTATTTT.

The rearrangement uses TRBV6-1 and TRBJ2-1, with 10 bases matching TRBD2. The germline gives CDR1 MNHNS, CDR2 SASEGT. With V trimmed by 3 bases and J by 6 bases, 2 bases remained unmatched. The CDR3 has 14 residues. CDR3 coding DNA: TGTGCCAGCAGTGATGGACTAGCGGCCAATGAGCAGTTCTTC. It specifies CASSDGLAANEQFF.

The J gene is TRBJ1-5, the V gene TRBV18; D remains unclear. From germline, CDR1 is KGHSH and CDR2 LQKENI. The V gene lost 0 bases and the J gene lost 9 bases, with 18 bases spanning the gap. The CDR3 contains 16 residues. CDR3 in DNA: TGTGCCAGCTCACCACCGGTCTCGGTCGGGGTTGGGCCCCAGCATTTT. Translating gives CASSPPVSVGVGPQHF.

Worth noting for this clone: One junction end does not reproduce the germline sequence, and a read error may be involved. The chain combines TRBV5-1 with TRBJ1-4; 11 positions agree with TRBD1. The CDR3 has 16 residues. Germline V gene data show CDR1 as SGHRS and CDR2 as YFSETQ. The CDR3 bases are TGCGCCAGCAGGTTGGACAGGGGGCCGGTAAGAGAAAAACTGTTTTTT. Its translation: CASRLDRGPVREKLFF.

The V call is TRBV7-9, the J call TRBJ1-1, with D unresolved. Trimming shortened V by 2 bases and J by 1 base, and 17 bases separated the two germline ends. The CDR3 is 17 amino acids. Germline V CDR1 and CDR2: SEHNR, FQNEAQ (reference sequence). Here the CDR3 reads CASSLIRLVVSNTEAFF. The CDR3 nucleotides are TGTGCCAGCAGCTTAATTCGGCTAGTTGTCTCGAACACTGAAGCTTTCTTT. Full variable domain (rest looked up from reference TRBV7-9 and TRBJ1-1): DTGVSQNPRHKITKRGQNVTFRCDPISEHNRLYWYRQTLGQGPEFLTYFQNEAQLEKSRLLSDRFSAERPKGSFSTLEIQRTEQGDSAMYLCASSLIRLVVSNTEAFFGQGTRLTVV.

The V call is TRBV5-6, the J call TRBJ1-1; 11 positions match TRBD1. The ends lost 4 bases at V and 7 bases at J; junction bases unmatched: 9. Germline V gives CDR1 SGHDT, CDR2 YYEEEE. This CDR3 has 15 amino acids. CDR3 region: CASSIRDRGYLEAFF. The DNA of the CDR3 is TGTGCCAGCAGCATCCGGGACAGGGGGTACCTTGAAGCTTTCTTT.

This clone was seen only a few times. The identical CDR3 is also encoded by other nucleotide sequences in the sample. The rearrangement joins TRBV6-5 to TRBJ1-5, with D perhaps TRBD1 (5 bases). Germline V gene data show CDR1 as MNHEY and CDR2 as SVGAGI. V was trimmed by 6 bases and J by 6 bases, leaving 9 bases between them. The CDR3 spans 12 residues. CDR3 residues: CASRAGGQPQHF. In DNA, the CDR3 is TGTGCCAGCAGGGCGGGGGGTCAGCCCCAGCATTTT.

This clone was observed a few times. The chain combines TRBV24-1 with TRBJ1-5, with 8 bases fitting TRBD1. Germline V CDR1 and CDR2: KGHDR, SFDVKD. With 9 bases clipped from V and 2 bases from J, the junction kept 2 bases outside the gene matches. The CDR3 has 13 residues. The CDR3 bases are TGTGCCACCGGACAGGGACGCAATCAGCCCCAGCATTTT. This sequence encodes CATGQGRNQPQHF.

The chain links TRBV5-8 to TRBJ1-4, with a possible D match to TRBD1 (5 bases). Germline lookup yields CDR1 SGHTS and CDR2 YDEGEE. The V and J ends lost 0 bases and 10 bases respectively, with 13 bases between them. The CDR3 extends over 14 amino acids. This chain's CDR3 is CASSLGQGMRKLFF. The CDR3 nucleotides are TGTGCCAGCAGCTTGGGGCAGGGAATGCGAAAACTGTTTTTT.

The rearrangement links TRBV6-5 to TRBJ1-5; no firm D call. The CDR3 contains 13 residues. Germline V gives CDR1 MNHEY, CDR2 SVGAGI. The ends were cut back, 6 bases at V and 1 base at J, with 7 bases in the middle. Here the CDR3 DNA reads TGTGCCAGCAGCGGTCGAAGCAATCAGCCCCAGCATTTT. Translating it yields CASSGRSNQPQHF.

The V gene is TRBV19, the J gene TRBJ1-1; the match to TRBD1 covers 7 bases. The V gene's germline CDR1 is LNHDA and CDR2 SQIVND (reference sequence). The V and J ends lost 3 bases and 5 bases, in that order; junction bases with no gene match: 9. The CDR3 has 15 amino acids. CDR3 coding DNA: TGTGCCAGTAGTATTAGGGGGCCCCCTGGAACTGAAGCTTTCTTT. It specifies CASSIRGPPGTEAFF.

The V gene is TRBV5-4, the J gene TRBJ2-2, with TRBD2 matching over 9 bases. Germline values: CDR1 SGHNT, CDR2 YYREEE (reference sequence). V dropped 4 bases and J dropped 6; count of bases not matched to a gene: 7. This CDR3 is 15 amino acids long. CDR3 protein: CASSPTSGGAGELFF. The CDR3 coding sequence is TGTGCCAGCAGCCCGACTAGCGGAGGGGCCGGGGAGCTGTTTTTT.

The chain uses TRBV2 and TRBJ1-3; D remains ambiguous. Trimming cost V 4 bases and J 0 bases, with 7 bases left between them. Germline loops: CDR1 SNHLY, CDR2 FYNNEI. The CDR3 contains 14 residues. CDR3 nucleotide sequence: TGTGCCAGCAGTGGGGGAGACTCTGGAAACACCATATATTTT. Its translation: CASSGGDSGNTIYF.

This sequence joins TRBV14 and TRBJ2-2; a possible D gene is TRBD2 (7 bases). This CDR3 comprises 16 residues. The ends were cut back, 1 base at V and 3 bases at J, with 12 bases in the middle. The germline gives CDR1 SGHDN, CDR2 FVKESK. Written as DNA, the CDR3 is TGTGCCAGCAGCCAAGCCGGGGGGCTCGACACCGGGGAGCTGTTTTTT. Protein sequence: CASSQAGGLDTGELFF.

The rearrangement links TRBV27 to TRBJ2-7; D remains ambiguous. The CDR3 totals 13 residues. Between the trimmed V and J ends, which lost 0 bases and 2 bases, there was a span of 5 bases. CDR1 and CDR2 from the germline V gene are MNHEY and SMNVEV (reference sequence). The CDR3 region has the DNA TGTGCCAGCAGTTTATCTCTAACCTACGAGCAGTACTTC. It yields the protein CASSLSLTYEQYF.

The CDR3 sequence is CASRARATNTEAFF. The DNA of the CDR3 is TGTGCCAGCAGGGCGAGGGCCACGAACACTGAAGCTTTCTTT. The gene calls are TRBV6-4 and TRBJ1-1; D not resolved. The CDR3 runs 14 residues. V lost 6 bases and J 1 base, leaving 12 bases between the germline ends. Germline V CDR1 and CDR2: MRHNA, SNTAGT.

The rearrangement uses TRBV7-3 and TRBJ1-2, with D unresolved. The CDR3 sequence is 13 residues long. Per the germline V gene, CDR1 is SGHTA and CDR2 is FQGTGA. Trimming took off 1 base at V and 4 bases at J, with 7 bases between the two ends. The CDR3 DNA follows: TGTGCCAGCAGCTTAAACGGAGGCTATGGCTACACCTTC. Protein product: CASSLNGGYGYTF.

The rearrangement joins TRBV3-1 (or the pseudogene TRBV3-2) to TRBJ1-2; D might be TRBD1 (5 bases). The germline gives CDR1 LGHDT, CDR2 YNNKEL (reference sequence). The germline V and J ends were trimmed by 4 bases and 4 bases, with 16 bases remaining between them. This CDR3 has 15 residues. The chain's CDR3 is CASSPGGGRTYGYTF. CDR3 nucleotide sequence: TGTGCCAGCAGCCCCGGGGGGGGTCGGACCTATGGCTACACCTTC.

V and J are TRBV18 and TRBJ1-1; 9 bases line up with TRBD1. Germline values: CDR1 KGHSH, CDR2 LQKENI. Unmatched junction bases numbered 9, after V lost 3 bases and J lost 4 bases. CDR3 length equals 16 residues. The CDR3 here is CASSPEKGTGSTEAFF. The CDR3 nucleotides read TGTGCCAGCTCACCCGAAAAGGGGACAGGGTCCACTGAAGCTTTCTTT.

The gene calls are TRBV11-2 and TRBJ2-1, with D possibly being TRBD2 (5 bases). CDR1 SGHAT and CDR2 FQNNGV come from the germline V gene. The CDR3 is 18 amino acids. V was clipped by 0 bases and J by 3 bases, with 18 bases between them. The CDR3 reads CASSLEGGVVTNYNEQFF. The CDR3 nucleotides read TGTGCCAGCAGCTTAGAAGGAGGAGTAGTAACTAACTACAATGAGCAGTTCTTC.

The rearrangement links TRBV4-1 to TRBJ1-3; D is undetermined. Trimming stripped 1 base from V and 0 bases from J, with 16 bases between. CDR3 size: 18 residues. Per germline, CDR1 MGHRA and CDR2 YSYEKL. Here the CDR3 DNA reads TGCGCCAGCAGCCAAGCTAGCCGGCAGGCGAGCTCTGGAAACACCATATATTTT. It yields the protein CASSQASRQASSGNTIYF.

The chain is built from TRBV18 and TRBJ1-2; no reliable D call. Per germline, CDR1 KGHSH and CDR2 LQKENI. The CDR3 contains 13 residues. Trimming removed 2 bases from V and 6 bases from J, with 10 bases in between. CDR3 in amino acids: CASSPYVRDGYTF. The CDR3, as DNA: TGTGCCAGCTCACCATACGTACGGGATGGCTACACCTTC.

This clone was observed a few times. This rearrangement joins TRBV4-1 to TRBJ2-5, with D hard to call. V was shortened by 1 base and J by 2 bases, with 5 bases between the two germline ends. The CDR3 loop spans 13 amino acids. Looked up from germline, CDR1 is MGHRA and CDR2 is YSYEKL. The CDR3: CASSQVRQETQYF. The CDR3 DNA sequence: TGCGCCAGCAGCCAAGTTCGGCAAGAGACCCAGTACTTC.

A remark on this clone: Relative to the germline gene, one junction end is altered; a read error may explain this. This chain uses TRBV7-7 with TRBJ2-5; D may be TRBD1 (7 bases). This CDR3 has 14 amino acids. Looked up from germline, CDR1 is SSHAT and CDR2 is FNYEAQ (reference sequence). In nucleotides, the CDR3 is TGTGCTAGCAGCCCAGGGGGGAGAACAGAGACCCAGTACTTC. Encoded protein: CASSPGGRTETQYF.

V gene TRBV11-2 combines with J gene TRBJ2-1; D is unresolved. The CDR3 runs to 17 residues. Germline V gene data show CDR1 as SGHAT and CDR2 as FQNNGV. Trimming cost V 5 bases and J 1 base, with 18 bases left between them. CDR3 residues: CASSPLVLQLSYNEQFF. The CDR3 region has the DNA TGTGCCAGCAGCCCCCTCGTTTTACAGCTTTCCTACAATGAGCAGTTCTTC.

The V and J genes are TRBV27 and TRBJ1-3, with a weak D call TRBD1 (5 bases). The CDR3 is 15 amino acids. Between the trimmed V and J ends, which lost 6 bases and 4 bases, there was a span of 16 bases. Germline CDR1 and CDR2: MNHEY and SMNVEV (reference sequence). Here the CDR3 reads CASSPSVGVGNTIYF. The CDR3, as DNA: TGTGCCAGCAGCCCCTCCGTAGGGGTAGGAAACACCATATATTTT.

This chain uses TRBV15 with TRBJ1-4; 8 bases fit TRBD1. The CDR3 runs 12 residues. Germline trimming cut 2 bases from V and 13 bases from J; bases unmatched to any gene: 3. Germline lookup yields CDR1 LNHNV and CDR2 YYDKDF (reference sequence). In DNA, the CDR3 is TGTGCCACCAGCAGAAACAGGGGGTTACTGTTTTTT. Encoded protein: CATSRNRGLLFF. The full variable domain, its missing parts supplied by reference TRBV15 and TRBJ1-4, is DAMVIQNPRYQVTQFGKPVTLSCSQTLNHNVMYWYQQKSSQAPKLLFHYYDKDFNNEADTPDNFQSRRPNTSFCFLDIRSPGLGDTAMYLCATSRNRGLLFFGSGTQLSVL.